The 27 T cell receptor beta chains listed next were all sequenced from one sample in a study of T cell responses to AZD1222 COVID-19 vaccine. The method was immunoSEQ multiplex PCR; TCRdb's version includes in-frame clones alone and lacks a portion of them. The sample includes under 90,000 clones, 80% to 90% of them seen just once. Sequencing was performed on peripheral blood, taken 28 days after the second AZD1222 dose. Source of these receptors: an adult who received the AZD1222 COVID-19 vaccine.

The sample holds one count of this clone. This chain uses TRBV5-1 with TRBJ2-1, with 15 positions matching TRBD2. Unmatched junction bases numbered 3, after V lost 4 bases and J lost 4 bases. The CDR3 length is 16 residues. CDR1 SGHRS and CDR2 YFSETQ come from the germline V gene. CDR3: CASSRGLAGGYNEQFF. CDR3 DNA sequence: TGCGCCAGCAGCAGGGGACTAGCGGGGGGATACAATGAGCAGTTCTTC.

This clone was seen only a few times. This sequence joins TRBV2 and TRBJ1-1; D is unclear. CDR1 SNHLY and CDR2 FYNNEI come from the germline V gene. CDR3 length equals 16 residues. V lost 3 bases, J lost 3 bases, and 17 bases lay in between. The CDR3 region is CASSDPGQPNYTEAFF. CDR3 DNA sequence: TGTGCCAGCAGTGACCCCGGGCAGCCGAACTACACTGAAGCTTTCTTT.

This chain connects TRBV7-2 to TRBJ1-1; D gene unclear. The length of the CDR3 is 15 residues. The germline V gene encodes CDR1 SGHTA and CDR2 FQGNSA. V shed 0 bases and J shed 1 base, with 9 bases lying between them. The CDR3 is CASSLAGGSNTEAFF. The CDR3 nucleotides read TGTGCCAGCAGCTTAGCGGGAGGATCGAACACTGAAGCTTTCTTT.

The V call is TRBV6-7, the J call TRBJ2-6; D unclear. TRBV6-7 is noted as an ORF with a role that remains uncertain. CDR3 length: 14 amino acids. V dropped 3 bases and J dropped 2 bases, with 5 bases sitting between them. In nucleotides, the CDR3 is TGTGCCAGCAGTTATATCCCTGGGGCCAACGTCCTGACTTTC. The encoded protein is CASSYIPGANVLTF.

The rearrangement uses TRBV27 and TRBJ2-3; D might be TRBD2 (6 bases). The CDR3 is 14 amino acids. The V end was cut by 5 bases, the J end by 11 bases, with 20 bases between. Germline V gene sequence: CDR1 MNHEY, CDR2 SMNVEV (reference sequence). CDR3 residues: CASSNLELRREQYF. CDR3 in DNA: TGTGCCAGCAGTAACCTTGAACTCCGGAGGGAGCAGTATTTT.

The chain has TRBV2 and TRBJ2-5; no definite D call. CDR3 length: 13 amino acids. Germline V lookup: CDR1 SNHLY, CDR2 FYNNEI. V was pared by 8 bases and J by 5 bases, with 15 bases between. The CDR3 loop is CASGIRQWETQYF. In DNA form, the CDR3 reads TGTGCCAGCGGGATTCGGCAGTGGGAGACCCAGTACTTC.

The chain couples TRBV5-1 to TRBJ1-4; TRBD1 agrees at 9 bases. The CDR3 totals 14 residues. Germline CDR1 SGHRS, CDR2 YFSETQ. V trimming: 3 bases; J trimming: 6 bases; junction bases outside the gene matches: 3. The CDR3 reads CASSSRDRDEKLFF. CDR3 DNA sequence: TGCGCCAGCAGCTCTCGGGACAGGGATGAAAAACTGTTTTTT. Together with reference TRBV5-1 and TRBJ1-4, the CDR3 gives the full variable domain: KAGVTQTPRYLIKTRGQQVTLSCSPISGHRSVSWYQQTPGQGLQFLFEYFSETQRNKGNFPGRFSGRQFSNSRSEMNVSTLELGDSALYLCASSSRDRDEKLFFGSGTQLSVL.

This clone was counted a single time. The V gene is TRBV30, the J gene TRBJ2-1; D remains unclear. CDR1 is GTSNPN and CDR2 is SVGIG in the germline V gene (reference sequence). This CDR3 spans 12 amino acids. The V gene lost 4 bases and the J gene lost 0 bases, with 4 bases spanning the gap. This chain's CDR3 is CAWTDSYNEQFF. The DNA of the CDR3 is TGTGCCTGGACAGACTCCTACAATGAGCAGTTCTTC.

The chain uses TRBV6-2 or TRBV6-3 and TRBJ2-5; 11 nucleotides line up with TRBD2. The CDR3 runs to 15 residues. Losses at the gene ends were 5 bases for V and 2 bases for J; bases not matched to a gene: 4. CDR1 is MNHEY, CDR2 SVGEGT, per germline. Written as DNA, the CDR3 is TGTGCCAGCAGTCGTAGCGGGGGGGGACAAGAGACCCAGTACTTC. Translating it yields CASSRSGGGQETQYF.

This clone is a singleton in its sample. This chain connects TRBV12-3 or TRBV12-4 to TRBJ1-5; the D is unclear. This CDR3 contains 13 residues. V lost 4 bases and J lost 3, with 7 bases in between. In DNA, the CDR3 is TGTGCCAGCAGTTCGTTAATCAATCAGCCCCAGCATTTT. It translates to CASSSLINQPQHF.

J is TRBJ1-6 and V is TRBV4-2; D might be TRBD1 (5 bases). Trimming removed 0 bases at V and 7 bases at J, with 10 bases between. Germline CDR1 LGHNA, CDR2 YNFKEQ. CDR3 size: 15 residues. The CDR3 region is CASSQESGRNSPLHF. CDR3 sequence (DNA): TGTGCCAGCAGCCAAGAATCAGGGAGAAATTCACCCCTCCACTTT.

The rearrangement uses TRBV7-6 and TRBJ1-6; D may be TRBD1 (5 bases). CDR1 is SGHVS, CDR2 FNYEAQ, per germline. The CDR3 is 15 residues long. V lost 0 bases and J 10 bases, leaving 13 bases between the germline ends. For the CDR3, the DNA is TGTGCCAGCAGCTTAGCGGTTAGACAGAGGTCACCCCTCCACTTT. The encoded protein is CASSLAVRQRSPLHF.

The V call is TRBV18, the J call TRBJ1-5; 8 nucleotides line up with TRBD1. Germline loops: CDR1 KGHSH, CDR2 LQKENI. V trimming: 3 bases; J trimming: 0 bases; junction bases outside the gene matches: 4. The CDR3 has 16 amino acids. DNA for the CDR3: TGTGCCAGCTCACCGGAAGGACAGGGTAGCAATCAGCCCCAGCATTTT. As protein: CASSPEGQGSNQPQHF.

The J gene is TRBJ1-4, the V gene TRBV5-1; weak D call: TRBD1 (6 bases). CDR1 is SGHRS, CDR2 YFSETQ, per germline. The V and J ends lost 3 bases and 6 bases respectively, with 12 bases between them. The CDR3 sequence is 14 residues long. The DNA for the CDR3 is TGCGCCAGCAGCTCCACAGGGACTGATGAAAAACTGTTTTTT. Its translation: CASSSTGTDEKLFF.

The rearrangement joins TRBV6-5 to TRBJ2-1; 9 bases fit TRBD1. The CDR3 consists of 14 residues. The V gene end was trimmed by 8 bases and the J gene end by 7 bases; junction bases not matched to a gene: 9. The germline CDR1 and CDR2 sequences are MNHEY and SVGAGI. Here the CDR3 reads CASVGQGFGNEQFF. For the CDR3, the DNA is TGTGCCAGCGTAGGACAGGGGTTTGGGAATGAGCAGTTCTTC.

This clone was detected once. V usage is TRBV11-3 and J usage is TRBJ2-1, with 12 bases matching TRBD1. The CDR3 has 15 amino acids. V lost 4 bases and J lost 9; bases outside the gene matches: 7. In germline, CDR1 is SGHNT, CDR2 YENEEA. CDR3 nucleotides: TGTGCCAGCAGCTCTACGGGACAGGGGGCGAGTGAGCAGTTCTTC. Its protein is CASSSTGQGASEQFF.

The chain carries TRBV7-2 and TRBJ1-1; no clear D gene. The CDR3 contains 14 residues. Per germline, CDR1 SGHTA and CDR2 FQGNSA. Trimming cost V 2 bases and J 1 base, with 8 bases left between them. DNA for the CDR3: TGTGCCAGCAGCTTAACCTTGGGGAACACTGAAGCTTTCTTT. Its protein is CASSLTLGNTEAFF. Full variable domain (remainder filled in from reference TRBV7-2 and TRBJ1-1): GAGVSQSPSNKVTEKGKDVELRCDPISGHTALYWYRQSLGQGLEFLIYFQGNSAPDKSGLPSDRFSAERTGGSVSTLTIQRTQQEDSAVYLCASSLTLGNTEAFFGQGTRLTVV.

The gene calls are TRBV6-5 and TRBJ1-1; D not resolved. V lost 6 bases to trimming and J lost 0 bases, with 14 bases between them. Germline CDR1 and CDR2: MNHEY and SVGAGI. The CDR3 has 15 residues. CDR3 sequence: CASRRKQTMNTEAFF. CDR3 nucleotides: TGTGCCAGCAGACGTAAACAGACCATGAACACTGAAGCTTTCTTT.

The chain couples TRBV13 to TRBJ2-1; D unclear. The length of the CDR3 is 15 residues. CDR1 and CDR2 (germline): PRHDT, FYEKMQ (reference sequence). V was shortened by 5 bases and J by 0 bases, with 11 bases between the two germline ends. The CDR3 spells CASSTQGLSYNEQFF. Written as DNA, the CDR3 is TGTGCCAGCAGCACCCAAGGCCTCTCCTACAATGAGCAGTTCTTC.

This clone is a singleton in its sample. The V call is TRBV28, the J call TRBJ1-5, with a possible D match to TRBD1 (6 bases). The germline V gene has CDR1 MDHEN and CDR2 SYDVKM. This CDR3 spans 15 amino acids. Between the trimmed V and J ends, which lost 3 bases and 3 bases, there was a span of 12 bases. The CDR3 DNA reads as TGTGCCAGCAGTTTGTTTGGACAGCCCAATCAGCCCCAGCATTTT. Residues: CASSLFGQPNQPQHF. The full variable domain, with the rest looked up from reference TRBV28 and TRBJ1-5, is DVKVTQSSRYLVKRTGEKVFLECVQDMDHENMFWYRQDPGLGLRLIYFSYDVKMKEKGDIPEGYSVSREKKERFSLILESASTNQTSMYLCASSLFGQPNQPQHFGDGTRLSIL.

The chain is built from TRBV28 and TRBJ2-3, with 10 bases identical to TRBD2. Germline V CDR1 and CDR2: MDHEN, SYDVKM. The V segment lost 4 bases and the J segment 2 bases; nucleotides outside the gene matches: 6. The CDR3 loop spans 16 amino acids. The CDR3 DNA sequence: TGTGCCAGCAGTTCGATAGCGGGGGGTTACACAGATACGCAGTATTTT. As protein: CASSSIAGGYTDTQYF.

This chain uses TRBV5-8 with TRBJ1-6; D gene uncertain. CDR3 length: 15 amino acids. Trimming removed 1 base at V and 9 bases at J, with 14 bases between. The germline CDR1 and CDR2 sequences are SGHTS and YDEGEE. The CDR3 bases are TGTGCCAGCAGCTTGTATCTGGGAGGTCTTTCACCCCTCCACTTT. As protein: CASSLYLGGLSPLHF.

The chain has TRBV18 and TRBJ2-2, with 8 positions matching TRBD1. The CDR3 spans 16 residues. CDR1 KGHSH and CDR2 LQKENI come from the germline V gene. The V segment lost 1 base and the J segment 5 bases; nucleotides outside the gene matches: 6. This chain's CDR3 is CASSPQGQGRTGELFF. CDR3 in DNA: TGTGCCAGCTCACCACAAGGACAGGGTAGAACCGGGGAGCTGTTTTTT.

This clone is a singleton in its sample. The chain joins TRBV18 to TRBJ1-1; D remains unclear. The CDR3 runs 13 residues. The germline V and J ends were trimmed by 1 base and 7 bases, with 10 bases remaining between them. Germline CDR1 and CDR2: KGHSH and LQKENI. CDR3 bases: TGTGCCAGCTCACCACTAATCGGGTATGAAGCTTTCTTT. Translated, it gives CASSPLIGYEAFF.

V is TRBV3-1 (or the pseudogene TRBV3-2) and J is TRBJ2-5; D may match TRBD1 or TRBD2 (5 bases each). The CDR3 totals 12 residues. Deletions cut 6 bases from V and 4 bases from J, with 9 bases between. The germline gives CDR1 LGHDT, CDR2 YNNKEL (reference sequence). Here the CDR3 reads CASSWGRETQYF. The DNA of the CDR3 is TGTGCCAGCAGTTGGGGGAGAGAGACCCAGTACTTC.

The chain carries TRBV19 and TRBJ1-1; tentatively, D is TRBD1 (6 bases). Germline V lookup: CDR1 LNHDA, CDR2 SQIVND (reference sequence). V gave up 6 bases and J gave up 7 bases, with 12 bases separating them. The CDR3 contains 12 residues. The DNA of the CDR3 is TGTGCCAGTAGCGTGCAGGGGAATGAAGCTTTCTTT. It specifies CASSVQGNEAFF.

J is TRBJ1-2 and V is TRBV6-1; no reliable D call. The ends were cut back, 0 bases at V and 4 bases at J, with 12 bases in the middle. In germline, CDR1 is MNHNS, CDR2 SASEGT. The CDR3 is 15 amino acids. The DNA for the CDR3 is TGTGCCAGCAGTGAAGCCCGATTTACGCCCTATGGCTACACCTTC. The encoded protein is CASSEARFTPYGYTF.